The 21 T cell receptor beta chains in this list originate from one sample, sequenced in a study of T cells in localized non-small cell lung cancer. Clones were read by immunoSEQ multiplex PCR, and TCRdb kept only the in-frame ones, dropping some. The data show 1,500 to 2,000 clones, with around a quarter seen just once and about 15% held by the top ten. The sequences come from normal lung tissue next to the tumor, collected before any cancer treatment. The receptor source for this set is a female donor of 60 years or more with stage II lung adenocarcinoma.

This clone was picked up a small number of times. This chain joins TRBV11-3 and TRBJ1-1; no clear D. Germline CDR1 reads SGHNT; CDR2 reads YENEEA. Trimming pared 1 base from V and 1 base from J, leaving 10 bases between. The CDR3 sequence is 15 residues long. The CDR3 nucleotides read TGTGCCAGCAGCTTAGGCGGGGAGGGGAACACTGAAGCTTTCTTT. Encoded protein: CASSLGGEGNTEAFF. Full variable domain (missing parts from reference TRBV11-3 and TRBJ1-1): EAGVVQSPRYKIIEKKQPVAFWCNPISGHNTLYWYLQNLGQGPELLIRYENEEAVDDSQLPKDRFSAERLKGVDSTLKIQPAELGDSAVYLCASSLGGEGNTEAFFGQGTRLTVV.

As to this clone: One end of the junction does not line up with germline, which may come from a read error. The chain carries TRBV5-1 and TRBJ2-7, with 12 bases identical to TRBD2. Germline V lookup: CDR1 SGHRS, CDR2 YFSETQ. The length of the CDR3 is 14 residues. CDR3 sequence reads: CASSPGLAGYGQYF. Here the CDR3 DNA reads TGCGCCAGCAGCCCCGGACTAGCGGGATACGGGCAGTACTTC.

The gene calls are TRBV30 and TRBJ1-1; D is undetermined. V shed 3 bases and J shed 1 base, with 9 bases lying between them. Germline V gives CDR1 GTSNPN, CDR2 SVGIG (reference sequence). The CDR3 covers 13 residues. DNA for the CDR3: TGTGCCTGGAGGGCAGTTGGGAACACTGAAGCTTTCTTT. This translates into CAWRAVGNTEAFF. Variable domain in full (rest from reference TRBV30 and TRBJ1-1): SQTIHQWPATLVQPVGSPLSLECTVEGTSNPNLYWYRQAAGRGLQLLFYSVGIGQISSEVPQNLSASRPQDRQFILSSKKLLLSDSGFYLCAWRAVGNTEAFFGQGTRLTVV.

CDR3 protein: CASSAQGPEAFF. Here the CDR3 DNA reads TGTGCCAGCTCAGCCCAGGGGCCCGAAGCTTTCTTT. The rearrangement uses TRBV18 and TRBJ1-1, with D maybe TRBD1 (6 bases). The germline CDR1 and CDR2 sequences are KGHSH and LQKENI. V dropped 5 bases and J dropped 8 bases, with 12 bases sitting between them. CDR3 length: 12 amino acids.

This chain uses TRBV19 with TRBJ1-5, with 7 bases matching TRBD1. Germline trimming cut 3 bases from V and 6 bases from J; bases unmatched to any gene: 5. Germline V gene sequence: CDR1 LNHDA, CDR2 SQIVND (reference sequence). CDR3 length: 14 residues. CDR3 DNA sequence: TGTGCCAGTAGTATGGGCCAGGGGGGTCAGCCCCAGCATTTT. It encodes CASSMGQGGQPQHF.

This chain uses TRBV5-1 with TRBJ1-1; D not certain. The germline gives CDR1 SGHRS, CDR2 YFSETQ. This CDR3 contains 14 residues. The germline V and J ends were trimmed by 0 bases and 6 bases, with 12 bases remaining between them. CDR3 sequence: CASSLELERAEAFF. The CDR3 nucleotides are TGCGCCAGCAGCTTGGAGCTGGAGCGCGCTGAAGCTTTCTTT.

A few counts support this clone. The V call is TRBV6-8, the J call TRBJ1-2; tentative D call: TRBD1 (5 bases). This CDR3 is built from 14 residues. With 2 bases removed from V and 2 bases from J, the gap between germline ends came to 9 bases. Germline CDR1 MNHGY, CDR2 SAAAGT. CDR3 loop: CASSYGTPNYGYTF. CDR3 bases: TGTGCCAGCAGTTACGGGACCCCCAACTATGGCTACACCTTC.

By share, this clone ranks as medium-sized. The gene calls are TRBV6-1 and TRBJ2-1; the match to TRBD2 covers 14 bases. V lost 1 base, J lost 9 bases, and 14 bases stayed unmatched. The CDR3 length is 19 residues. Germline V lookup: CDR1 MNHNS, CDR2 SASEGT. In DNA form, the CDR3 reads TGTGCCAGCAGTGAAGGGGGTCCGGGACTAGCGGGAGCGGCATTTGAGCAGTTCTTC. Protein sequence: CASSEGGPGLAGAAFEQFF.

The CDR3 DNA follows: TGTGCCACCAGCAGAGGGGTAAGGGACAGGGGTGCTCACGAGCAGTACTTC. Amino acid sequence: CATSRGVRDRGAHEQYF. This chain links TRBV15 with TRBJ2-7; 10 bases agree with TRBD1. CDR3 size: 17 residues. Germline lookup yields CDR1 LNHNV and CDR2 YYDKDF (reference sequence). Trimming removed 1 base from V and 5 bases from J; junction bases left unmatched: 11. The variable domain in full, with the rest retrieved from reference TRBV15 and TRBJ2-7, is DAMVIQNPRYQVTQFGKPVTLSCSQTLNHNVMYWYQQKSSQAPKLLFHYYDKDFNNEADTPDNFQSRRPNTSFCFLDIRSPGLGDTAMYLCATSRGVRDRGAHEQYFGPGTRLTVT.

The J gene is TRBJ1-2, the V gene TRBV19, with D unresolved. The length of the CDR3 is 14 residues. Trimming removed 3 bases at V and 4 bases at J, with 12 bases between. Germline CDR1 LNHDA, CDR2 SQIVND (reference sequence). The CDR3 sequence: CASSIDQALYGYTF. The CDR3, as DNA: TGTGCCAGTAGTATCGATCAAGCCCTCTATGGCTACACCTTC.

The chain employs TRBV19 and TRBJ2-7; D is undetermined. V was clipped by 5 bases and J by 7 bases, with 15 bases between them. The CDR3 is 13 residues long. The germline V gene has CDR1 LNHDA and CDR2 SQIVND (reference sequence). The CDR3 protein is CASSPPGLWEQYF. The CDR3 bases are TGTGCCAGTAGTCCCCCCGGTCTCTGGGAGCAGTACTTC.

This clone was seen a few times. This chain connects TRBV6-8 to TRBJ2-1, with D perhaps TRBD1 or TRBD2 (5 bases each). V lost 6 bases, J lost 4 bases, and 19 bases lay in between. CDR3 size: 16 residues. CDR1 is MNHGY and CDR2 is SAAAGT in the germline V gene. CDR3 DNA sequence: TGTGCCAGCAGGGTACTTTCCGGGACCGATTACAATGAGCAGTTCTTC. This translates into CASRVLSGTDYNEQFF.

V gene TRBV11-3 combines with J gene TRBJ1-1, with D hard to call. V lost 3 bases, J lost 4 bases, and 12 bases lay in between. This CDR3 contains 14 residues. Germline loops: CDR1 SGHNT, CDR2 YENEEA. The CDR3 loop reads CASSLVGEGTEAFF. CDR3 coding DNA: TGTGCCAGCAGCTTGGTCGGGGAGGGCACTGAAGCTTTCTTT.

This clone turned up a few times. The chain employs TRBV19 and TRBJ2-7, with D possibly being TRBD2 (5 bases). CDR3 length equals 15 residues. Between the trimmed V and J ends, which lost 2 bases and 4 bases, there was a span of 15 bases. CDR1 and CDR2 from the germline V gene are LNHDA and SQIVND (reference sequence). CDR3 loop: CASSIKDGMEYEQYF. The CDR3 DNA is TGTGCCAGTAGTATAAAAGACGGGATGGAGTACGAGCAGTACTTC.

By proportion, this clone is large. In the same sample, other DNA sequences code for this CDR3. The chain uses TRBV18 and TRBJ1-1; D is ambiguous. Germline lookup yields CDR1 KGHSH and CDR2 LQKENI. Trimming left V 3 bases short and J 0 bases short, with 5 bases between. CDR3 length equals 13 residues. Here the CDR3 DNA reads TGTGCCAGCTCACCTACTATGAACACTGAAGCTTTCTTT. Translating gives CASSPTMNTEAFF.

In nucleotides, the CDR3 is TGTGCCAGCAGTTCACCGGGACAGGCGAACACTGAAGCTTTCTTT. It yields the protein CASSSPGQANTEAFF. J is TRBJ1-1 and V is TRBV28; 8 nucleotides match TRBD1. The germline V gene encodes CDR1 MDHEN and CDR2 SYDVKM. V gave up 4 bases and J gave up 1 base; unmatched junction bases: 5. The CDR3 runs 15 residues.

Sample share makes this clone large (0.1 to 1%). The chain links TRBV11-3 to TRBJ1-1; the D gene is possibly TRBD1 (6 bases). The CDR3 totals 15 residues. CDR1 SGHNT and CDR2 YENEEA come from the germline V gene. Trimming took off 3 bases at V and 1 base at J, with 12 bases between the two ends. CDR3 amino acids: CASSFGDRPNTEAFF. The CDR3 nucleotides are TGTGCCAGCAGCTTTGGAGACAGGCCGAACACTGAAGCTTTCTTT. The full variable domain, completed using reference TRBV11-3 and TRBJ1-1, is EAGVVQSPRYKIIEKKQPVAFWCNPISGHNTLYWYLQNLGQGPELLIRYENEEAVDDSQLPKDRFSAERLKGVDSTLKIQPAELGDSAVYLCASSFGDRPNTEAFFGQGTRLTVV.

The CDR3 nucleotides are TGTGCCAGCACAATCAGGGGTCCTCCGGACGAGCAGTACTTC. It yields the protein CASTIRGPPDEQYF. This chain uses TRBV28 with TRBJ2-7, with D possibly being TRBD1 (6 bases). Germline CDR1 and CDR2: MDHEN and SYDVKM. V was trimmed by 7 bases and J by 5 bases, leaving 18 bases between them. The CDR3 has 14 amino acids. Full variable domain (outside the CDR3, taken from reference TRBV28 and TRBJ2-7): DVKVTQSSRYLVKRTGEKVFLECVQDMDHENMFWYRQDPGLGLRLIYFSYDVKMKEKGDIPEGYSVSREKKERFSLILESASTNQTSMYLCASTIRGPPDEQYFGPGTRLTVT.

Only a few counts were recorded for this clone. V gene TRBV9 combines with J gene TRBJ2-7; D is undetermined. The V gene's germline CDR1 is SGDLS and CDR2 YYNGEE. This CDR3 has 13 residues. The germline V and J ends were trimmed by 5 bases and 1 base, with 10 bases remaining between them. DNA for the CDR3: TGTGCCAGCAGTGAATATTCATCCTACGAGCAGTACTTC. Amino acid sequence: CASSEYSSYEQYF.

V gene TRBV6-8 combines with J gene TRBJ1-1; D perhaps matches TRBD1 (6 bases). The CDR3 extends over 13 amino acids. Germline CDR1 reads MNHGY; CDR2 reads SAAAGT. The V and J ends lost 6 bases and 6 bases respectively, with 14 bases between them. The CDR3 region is CASRDYRDSEAFF. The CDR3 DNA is TGTGCCAGCAGGGATTACAGGGACTCTGAAGCTTTCTTT.

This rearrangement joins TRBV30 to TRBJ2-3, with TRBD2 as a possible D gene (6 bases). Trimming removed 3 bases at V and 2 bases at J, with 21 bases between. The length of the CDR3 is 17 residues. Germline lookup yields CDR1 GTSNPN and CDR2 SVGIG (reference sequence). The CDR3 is CAWRGGDRTSFTDTQYF. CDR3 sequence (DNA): TGTGCCTGGAGGGGCGGGGATCGAACCTCCTTCACAGATACGCAGTATTTT.